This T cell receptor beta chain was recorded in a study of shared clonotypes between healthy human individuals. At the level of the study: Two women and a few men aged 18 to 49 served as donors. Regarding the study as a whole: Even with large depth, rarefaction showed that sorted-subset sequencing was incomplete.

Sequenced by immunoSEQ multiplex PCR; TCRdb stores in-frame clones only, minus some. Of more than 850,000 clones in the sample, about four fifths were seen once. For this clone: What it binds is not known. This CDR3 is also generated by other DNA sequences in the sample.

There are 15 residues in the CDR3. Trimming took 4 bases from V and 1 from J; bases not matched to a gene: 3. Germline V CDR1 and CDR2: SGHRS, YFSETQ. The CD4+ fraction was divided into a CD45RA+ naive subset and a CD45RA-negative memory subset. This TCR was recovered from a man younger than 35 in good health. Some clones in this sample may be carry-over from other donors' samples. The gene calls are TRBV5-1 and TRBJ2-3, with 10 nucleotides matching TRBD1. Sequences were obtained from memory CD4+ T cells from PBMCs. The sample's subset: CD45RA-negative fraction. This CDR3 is CASSPGTGGTDTQYF. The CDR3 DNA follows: TGCGCCAGCAGCCCAGGGACAGGGGGCACAGATACGCAGTATTTT.